This T cell receptor (beta chain) was sequenced in a study of cytomegalovirus exposure and HLA in healthy donors. The study's findings and limits: Sequence variants that were highly shared formed a cluster that was likely a sequencing artifact. The study had only CMV serostatus as immune exposure information. A few CMV-associated chains proved CMV antigen-specific in vitro.

The CDR3 contains 14 residues. J was trimmed by 13 bases and V by 3 bases; bases with no gene match: 12. From germline, CDR1 is SGHTS and CDR2 YDEGEE. As regards this clone: Its antigen is unknown.

PCR primers comprised 60 Vbeta and 13 Jbeta primers. Sequencing used immunoSEQ multiplex PCR; TCRdb keeps in-frame clones, though not all of them. The repertoire holds about 200,000 clones, with 70% to 85% as singletons. The specimen sequenced was PBMCs. The sequence came from a boy aged 2 to 10 in good health and CMV-seronegative. This rearrangement joins TRBV5-8 to TRBJ2-1; 8 bases are a match to TRBD2. The CDR3 loop reads CASSSRGSGTTQFF. Here the CDR3 DNA reads TGTGCCAGCAGCTCGAGGGGTAGCGGGACTACTCAGTTCTTC.